This T cell receptor beta chain was captured by sequencing in a study of T cell responses to AZD1222 COVID-19 vaccine. Overall study findings and caveats: Donors skewed white British and female; clonal diversity was possibly underestimated. The CD4 TCRs associated with vaccination extended across spike and predominated at 160-218 and 743-854. When two AZD1222 doses had been given, Spike-specific TCR breadth and depth rose. Nearly half of spike-specific TCRs reportedly go after variant regions that carry no mutations.

As concerns this clone: The antigen is unknown.

Sequenced by immunoSEQ multiplex PCR; TCRdb stores in-frame clones only, minus some. The data contain over 90,000 clones, 90% of them singletons. CDR3 length: 14 amino acids. V was pared by 6 bases and J by 4 bases, with 8 bases of the junction left unmatched. Germline V gene sequence: CDR1 MNHEY, CDR2 SVGAGI. This clonotype was obtained from an adult in good health. The sample consisted of peripheral blood, taken on day 0 of AZD1222 vaccination. This rearrangement joins TRBV6-5 to TRBJ2-7; TRBD1 agrees at 8 bases. The chain's CDR3 is CASRSTGDRYEQYF. The CDR3 DNA follows: TGTGCCAGCAGATCGACAGGGGACCGTTACGAGCAGTACTTC.